Below, one T cell receptor (beta chain) is given with its context. No antigen is known for it. Data came from immunoSEQ multiplex PCR; TCRdb stores just in-frame clones and leaves some out. The sample lists 13,000 or so clones; 40% were seen once. Cells that made up the mixed lymphocyte reaction were cocultured at 37°C for around six days. The source of the sample is a study of siplizumab effects on memory and regulatory T cells. Study as a whole: Siplizumab-free reactions were matched to approximately 1 ug/mL siplizumab reactions in paired mixed lymphocyte cultures. Study-level points and caveats: Suppressive capability of dividing Tregs from siplizumab cultures went unverified. An assignable naive or memory phenotype was lacking in roughly 80-96% of proliferating CD4+ or CD8+ clones.

Germline V CDR1 and CDR2: LNHNV, YYDKDF (reference sequence). J lost 6 bases, V lost 0 bases, and 8 bases had no gene match. The CDR3 length is 17 residues. The chain uses TRBV15 and TRBJ2-1, with 10 bases identical to TRBD2. Sequenced sample: CFSE-low (dividing) CD8+ T cells sorted from an allogeneic mixed lymphocyte reaction. This TCR derives from a human donor in good health; the cells came from an allogeneic mixed lymphocyte reaction. This chain's CDR3 is CATSRDRASGRSNEQFF. The CDR3 DNA reads as TGTGCCACCAGCAGAGATCGGGCTAGCGGGAGATCCAATGAGCAGTTCTTC.